The 7 T cell receptor beta chains below were found in one sample sequenced in a study of T cell responses to AZD1222 COVID-19 vaccine. Sequencing used immunoSEQ multiplex PCR; TCRdb keeps in-frame clones, though not all of them. The profile covers some 140,000 clones, with around nine tenths appearing a single time and just over 5.5% taken by the ten largest. Sequencing used peripheral blood, obtained on day 0 of AZD1222 vaccination. These receptors came from an adult in good health.

This rearrangement joins TRBV2 to TRBJ1-1; D unclear. V lost 8 bases to trimming and J lost 4 bases, with 23 bases between them. The germline gives CDR1 SNHLY, CDR2 FYNNEI. The CDR3 has 16 amino acids. CDR3 nucleotide sequence: TGTGCCAGCTCCGAGACCCGGGTCCCCCTAAGCACTGAAGCTTTCTTT. This codes for CASSETRVPLSTEAFF.

The rearrangement joins TRBV28 to TRBJ1-3; 10 positions match TRBD1. CDR1 is MDHEN, CDR2 SYDVKM, per germline. The CDR3 has 17 amino acids. The V and J ends lost 4 bases and 4 bases, in that order; junction bases with no gene match: 10. CDR3 nucleotides: TGTGCCAGCAGTTCCGGGACAGGGGCTGGTCGGGGAAACACCATATATTTT. The encoded protein is CASSSGTGAGRGNTIYF.

This rearrangement joins TRBV4-2 to TRBJ2-7; the D is unclear. Trimming took 4 bases from V and 4 from J, leaving 11 bases between them. Germline loops: CDR1 LGHNA, CDR2 YNFKEQ. This CDR3 comprises 13 residues. CDR3 sequence: CASSPSDEYEQYF. The CDR3 nucleotides are TGTGCCAGCAGCCCGTCAGACGAGTACGAGCAGTACTTC.

The chain recombines TRBV5-5 with TRBJ2-3; D possibly corresponds to TRBD2 (5 bases). V was clipped by 1 base and J by 0 bases, with 15 bases between them. The CDR3 contains 17 residues. Germline values: CDR1 SGHKS, CDR2 YYEKEE (reference sequence). This CDR3 is CASSLYVSGTSTDTQYF. The DNA of the CDR3 is TGTGCCAGCAGCTTGTATGTAAGCGGAACTAGCACAGATACGCAGTATTTT.

This clone is a singleton in its sample. The gene calls are TRBV5-1 and TRBJ2-7; D is possibly TRBD2 (6 bases). V was clipped by 4 bases and J by 7 bases, with 15 bases between them. The CDR3 loop spans 13 amino acids. The V gene's germline CDR1 is SGHRS and CDR2 YFSETQ. For the CDR3, the DNA is TGCGCCAGCAGCCGGTCGGGAGTGGAGGAGCAGTACTTC. As protein: CASSRSGVEEQYF.

The chain links TRBV9 to TRBJ2-7; D is uncertain. V was cut by 0 bases and J by 0 bases, with 10 bases left in between. The CDR3 has 15 residues. Germline CDR1 is SGDLS and CDR2 is YYNGEE. The CDR3 nucleotides are TGTGCCAGCAGCGTAGGAGAGGAACTCTCCTACGAGCAGTACTTC. This gives the protein CASSVGEELSYEQYF.

CDR3 amino acids: CASSGRPGTYEQYF. DNA of the CDR3: TGTGCCAGCAGTGGCCGGCCTGGCACCTACGAGCAGTACTTC. The J gene is TRBJ2-7, the V gene TRBV2; the D is unclear. This CDR3 comprises 14 residues. Between the trimmed V and J ends, which lost 4 bases and 2 bases, there was a span of 12 bases. CDR1 and CDR2 (germline): SNHLY, FYNNEI.